These 22 T cell receptor beta chains originate from one sample sequenced in a study of cytomegalovirus exposure and HLA in healthy donors. This PCR relied on a set of 60 Vbeta primers and 13 Jbeta primers. Method: immunoSEQ multiplex PCR; TCRdb's copy keeps in-frame clones and lacks some. The table has some 130,000 clones, 70% to 80% seen once. The sample was PBMCs. The receptor source for this set is a woman aged 55-69 years in good health and CMV-seropositive.

This sequence joins TRBV13 and TRBJ1-1, with TRBD1 matching 7 bases. The germline V gene has CDR1 PRHDT and CDR2 FYEKMQ (reference sequence). The CDR3 runs to 15 residues. The V segment lost 5 bases and the J segment 3 bases; nucleotides outside the gene matches: 9. CDR3 in amino acids: CASSRRKGADTEAFF. In DNA, the CDR3 is TGTGCCAGCAGCCGCCGAAAGGGGGCGGACACTGAAGCTTTCTTT.

The sample holds a few counts of this clone. The chain links TRBV9 to TRBJ1-2; D is uncertain. Trimming shortened V by 0 bases and J by 2 bases, and 5 bases separated the two germline ends. Per germline, CDR1 SGDLS and CDR2 YYNGEE. The CDR3 loop spans 13 amino acids. CDR3 nucleotides: TGTGCCAGCAGCGTAGACAGCAACTATGGCTACACCTTC. Translation gives CASSVDSNYGYTF.

Comments on this clone: One junction end does not reproduce the germline sequence, and a read error may be involved. The chain links TRBV15 to TRBJ2-4; the D gene is possibly TRBD2 (5 bases). Germline V CDR1 and CDR2: LNHNV, YYDKDF (reference sequence). This CDR3 has 13 amino acids. For the CDR3, the DNA is TGTGCCACCAGCGGAGACGGCGCGGGCATTCAGTACTTC. This translates into CATSGDGAGIQYF.

This chain joins TRBV18 and TRBJ2-1, with TRBD2 matching over 14 bases. Unmatched junction bases numbered 3, after V lost 0 bases and J lost 5 bases. The CDR3 consists of 17 residues. Germline CDR1 reads KGHSH; CDR2 reads LQKENI. CDR3 sequence reads: CASSPPGLAGAHNEQFF. Here the CDR3 DNA reads TGTGCCAGCTCACCACCGGGACTAGCGGGGGCCCACAATGAGCAGTTCTTC.

The chain is built from TRBV27 and TRBJ2-7; 9 bases are a match to TRBD1. The germline gives CDR1 MNHEY, CDR2 SMNVEV (reference sequence). The trim removed 8 bases at V and 6 bases at J, leaving 8 bases unmatched. The CDR3 covers 13 residues. The CDR3: CASSRTGEGEQYF. The CDR3 DNA follows: TGTGCCAGCTCAAGGACAGGGGAGGGCGAGCAGTACTTC.

This clone was detected once. This chain connects TRBV12-5 to TRBJ1-2; D gene ambiguous. CDR3 size: 13 residues. CDR1 LGHNT and CDR2 FRNRAP come from the germline V gene. The V gene lost 5 bases and the J gene lost 4 bases, with 11 bases spanning the gap. The CDR3 region is CASGPEGFYGYTF. The CDR3 DNA reads TGTGCTAGTGGTCCCGAGGGCTTCTATGGCTACACCTTC.

The rearrangement uses TRBV5-1 and TRBJ2-7; a possible D gene is TRBD2 (6 bases). Germline V gene data show CDR1 as SGHRS and CDR2 as YFSETQ. V was pared by 3 bases and J by 4 bases, with 14 bases between. The CDR3 loop spans 14 amino acids. Written as DNA, the CDR3 is TGCGCCAGCAGCTCCCCGGGACTGTCATACGAGCAGTACTTC. It codes for CASSSPGLSYEQYF.

The chain links TRBV12-5 to TRBJ2-3; no definite D call. V lost 6 bases, J lost 4 bases, and 5 bases lay in between. Germline V gene lookup returns CDR1 LGHNT and CDR2 FRNRAP. The CDR3 length is 11 residues. CDR3 residues: CASGNSDTQYF. The CDR3 DNA is TGTGCTAGTGGGAACTCAGATACGCAGTATTTT.

The chain combines TRBV19 with TRBJ1-1; possibly TRBD1 for D (6 bases). Deletions cut 3 bases from V and 2 bases from J, with 10 bases between. CDR1 and CDR2 from the germline V gene are LNHDA and SQIVND (reference sequence). This CDR3 contains 14 residues. CDR3 sequence (DNA): TGTGCCAGTAGTATGGCAGGGGATAACACTGAAGCTTTCTTT. As protein: CASSMAGDNTEAFF.

The gene calls are TRBV7-2 and TRBJ1-2; D is unclear. The CDR3 runs 14 residues. The germline V gene encodes CDR1 SGHTA and CDR2 FQGNSA. V was shortened by 3 bases and J by 5 bases, with 13 bases between the two germline ends. The CDR3 DNA reads TGTGCCAGCAGCTTTTACCAGGCTACTTATGGCTACACCTTC. This gives the protein CASSFYQATYGYTF.

This sequence joins TRBV4-1 and TRBJ1-2, with unresolved D. CDR1 is MGHRA, CDR2 YSYEKL, per germline. V gave up 0 bases and J gave up 8 bases, with 19 bases separating them. The CDR3 totals 16 residues. For the CDR3, the DNA is TGCGCCAGCAGCCAAGATAGCGGCACCAGGATAGAGGGCTACACCTTC. Its translation: CASSQDSGTRIEGYTF.

Details on this clone: The CDR3 does not end in the conserved phenylalanine or tryptophan, so this is likely a read error. This rearrangement joins TRBV15 to TRBJ1-2, with D perhaps TRBD1 (6 bases). Germline CDR1 LNHNV, CDR2 YYDKDF (reference sequence). V lost 3 bases and J 5 bases, leaving 16 bases between the germline ends. This CDR3 is 15 amino acids long. The CDR3 sequence is CATSSDLQGLYGYTL. CDR3 coding DNA: TGTGCCACCAGCAGTGACCTACAGGGCCTATATGGCTACACCCTC.

V and J are TRBV9 and TRBJ2-7; the match to TRBD2 covers 14 bases. This CDR3 comprises 16 residues. Germline V gives CDR1 SGDLS, CDR2 YYNGEE. After removal of 4 bases from V and 0 bases from J, the junction contained 3 bases not matched to a gene. CDR3 DNA sequence: TGTGCCAGCAGCCCGACTAGCGGGGGGGGCTCCTACGAGCAGTACTTC. It yields the protein CASSPTSGGGSYEQYF.

The chain couples TRBV27 to TRBJ1-1; no clear D. Germline V gives CDR1 MNHEY, CDR2 SMNVEV (reference sequence). CDR3 length: 14 residues. The V end was cut by 1 base, the J end by 5 bases, with 11 bases between. The CDR3 DNA sequence: TGTGCCAGCAGTTTATGGGAGGGAGGGACTGAAGCTTTCTTT. Its translation: CASSLWEGGTEAFF.

This clone was observed a handful of times. A junction end diverges from the germline sequence, so it may reflect a read error. The rearrangement uses TRBV10-3 and TRBJ1-4, with a possible D match to TRBD1 (5 bases). The CDR3 runs to 11 residues. Germline loops: CDR1 ENHRY, CDR2 SYGVKD. The CDR3 nucleotides are TGTGCCATCAGTGATGGGGCAGGGCGCCTTTTT. It translates to CAISDGAGRLF.

The chain is built from TRBV19 and TRBJ1-1; 10 bases align to TRBD1. CDR1 and CDR2 from the germline V gene are LNHDA and SQIVND (reference sequence). This CDR3 region has 17 residues. V shed 7 bases and J 8 bases; nucleotides not matched to a gene: 19. This chain's CDR3 is CASTTRDRGGAKGEAFF. The CDR3 DNA is TGTGCCAGTACCACCCGGGACAGGGGTGGCGCGAAGGGCGAAGCTTTCTTT.

The chain is built from TRBV5-1 and TRBJ2-7, with D possibly TRBD1 on 6 matching bases. The germline V gene encodes CDR1 SGHRS and CDR2 YFSETQ. Trimming removed 0 bases at V and 1 base at J, with 8 bases between. The CDR3 has 14 amino acids. The CDR3 region is CASSLGDNSYEQYF. The CDR3 DNA reads as TGCGCCAGCAGCTTGGGGGACAATTCCTACGAGCAGTACTTC.

The chain couples TRBV12-5 to TRBJ1-5; a possible D gene is TRBD1 (6 bases). This CDR3 spans 16 amino acids. V dropped 6 bases and J dropped 0 bases, with 15 bases sitting between them. Looked up from germline, CDR1 is LGHNT and CDR2 is FRNRAP. The CDR3 DNA follows: TGTGCTAGTGGAGTCGAGGGGGGGAATAGCAATCAGCCCCAGCATTTT. Translated: CASGVEGGNSNQPQHF.

The CDR3 is CASSGTDGYGYTF. The CDR3 DNA reads as TGTGCCAGCTCCGGGACAGACGGCTATGGCTACACCTTC. The V and J genes are TRBV5-6 and TRBJ1-2, with TRBD1 matching over 7 bases. Trimming at V came to 7 bases and at J to 4 bases, leaving 7 bases not matched to a gene. The germline gives CDR1 SGHDT, CDR2 YYEEEE. CDR3 length equals 13 residues.

This clone has a handful of counts. The J gene is TRBJ2-2, the V gene TRBV25-1; 7 bases fit TRBD1. The CDR3 sequence is 14 residues long. Looked up from germline, CDR1 is MGHDK and CDR2 is SYGVNS. V shed 7 bases, J shed 3 bases, and the junction held 5 bases outside the gene matches. CDR3 nucleotides: TGTGCCAGCACCCAGGGACAGTACACCGGGGAGCTGTTTTTT. Encoded protein: CASTQGQYTGELFF.

This clone was picked up a small number of times. The gene calls are TRBV4-1 and TRBJ1-1, with D uncertain. The length of the CDR3 is 14 residues. V gave up 4 bases and J gave up 1 base, with 10 bases separating them. Germline V gene sequence: CDR1 MGHRA, CDR2 YSYEKL. CDR3 loop: CASSLFSGNTEAFF. The CDR3 nucleotides read TGCGCCAGCAGCCTTTTTTCAGGGAACACTGAAGCTTTCTTT.

This clone appeared a few times. V gene TRBV19 combines with J gene TRBJ2-1, with a tentative D call TRBD2 (6 bases). This CDR3 has 15 residues. V gave up 3 bases and J gave up 5 bases, with 14 bases separating them. CDR1 is LNHDA, CDR2 SQIVND, per germline (reference sequence). DNA of the CDR3: TGTGCCAGTAGTATCTCAGGAGGGAAGCACAATGAGCAGTTCTTC. It translates to CASSISGGKHNEQFF.